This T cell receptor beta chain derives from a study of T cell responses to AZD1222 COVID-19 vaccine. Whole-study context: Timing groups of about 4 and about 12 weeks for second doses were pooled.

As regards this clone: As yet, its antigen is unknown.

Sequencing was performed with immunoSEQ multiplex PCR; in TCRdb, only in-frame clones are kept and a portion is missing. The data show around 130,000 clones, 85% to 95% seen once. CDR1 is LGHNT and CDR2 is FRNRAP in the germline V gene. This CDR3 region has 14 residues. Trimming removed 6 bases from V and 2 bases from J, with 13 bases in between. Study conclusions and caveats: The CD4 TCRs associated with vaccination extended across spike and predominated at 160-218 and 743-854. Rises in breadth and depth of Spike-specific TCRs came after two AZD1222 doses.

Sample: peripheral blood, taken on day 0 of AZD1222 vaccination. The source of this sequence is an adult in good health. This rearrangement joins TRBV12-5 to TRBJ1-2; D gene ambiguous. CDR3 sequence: CASGRVKPNYGYTF. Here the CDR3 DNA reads TGTGCTAGTGGCCGGGTCAAGCCAAACTATGGCTACACCTTC.